Presented here are 19 T cell receptor beta chains from one specimen sequenced in a study of OX40 agonist ivuxolimab in advanced cancers. Repertoires were generated with immunoSEQ multiplex PCR, while TCRdb's copy carries only in-frame clones and drops some. The data show about 69,000 clones, about 89% seen once. Sequencing used CD4+ or CD8+ T cells sorted from blood, obtained in a trial of the OX40 agonist ivuxolimab. Every receptor here comes from an adult with an advanced solid tumor such as melanoma, head and neck, liver or kidney cancer.

The J gene is TRBJ1-4, the V gene TRBV19; 7 nucleotides agree with TRBD1. Germline loops: CDR1 LNHDA, CDR2 SQIVND (reference sequence). V lost 5 bases to trimming and J lost 3 bases; unmatched junction nucleotides: 9. The CDR3 contains 16 residues. Here the CDR3 reads CASSPWTGPANEKLFF. The CDR3 DNA is TGTGCCAGTAGTCCGTGGACAGGCCCCGCTAATGAAAAACTGTTTTTT.

V and J are TRBV5-1 and TRBJ1-1; a weak D match, TRBD1 (6 bases). The CDR3 runs to 19 residues. CDR1 SGHRS and CDR2 YFSETQ come from the germline V gene. The germline V and J ends were trimmed by 0 bases and 3 bases, with 24 bases remaining between them. In nucleotides, the CDR3 is TGCGCCAGCAGCTTGGGGGCCCCGGGGGCGCGGAGGGGGTACACTGAAGCTTTCTTT. This codes for CASSLGAPGARRGYTEAFF. Complete variable domain (other parts from reference TRBV5-1 and TRBJ1-1): KAGVTQTPRYLIKTRGQQVTLSCSPISGHRSVSWYQQTPGQGLQFLFEYFSETQRNKGNFPGRFSGRQFSNSRSEMNVSTLELGDSALYLCASSLGAPGARRGYTEAFFGQGTRLTVV.

In its sample, this clone was seen a few times. The chain is built from TRBV27 and TRBJ2-5, with TRBD1 matching over 9 bases. The CDR3 is made up of 15 amino acids. With V trimmed by 5 bases and J by 1 base, 5 bases remained unmatched. CDR1 MNHEY and CDR2 SMNVEV come from the germline V gene (reference sequence). In DNA form, the CDR3 reads TGTGCCAGCAGTCCCGAGACAGGGGGCCAAGAGACCCAGTACTTC. It yields the protein CASSPETGGQETQYF.

The chain links TRBV19 to TRBJ1-1; weak D call: TRBD1 (5 bases). Trimming shortened V by 5 bases and J by 5 bases, and 12 bases separated the two germline ends. This CDR3 comprises 13 residues. CDR1 and CDR2 (germline): LNHDA, SQIVND (reference sequence). DNA of the CDR3: TGTGCCAGTAGTGCGACAGACGGGACTGAAGCTTTCTTT. Its protein product is CASSATDGTEAFF.

Regarding this clone: A junction end diverges from the germline sequence, so it may reflect a read error. This rearrangement joins TRBV19 to TRBJ2-7; TRBD2 agrees at 9 bases. The CDR3 consists of 15 residues. Per germline, CDR1 LNHDA and CDR2 SQIVND (reference sequence). This chain's CDR3 is CASRIAGASSYEQYF. CDR3 DNA sequence: TGTGCCAGTAGGATAGCGGGGGCGAGCTCCTACGAGCAGTACTTC. The full variable domain, completed using reference TRBV19 and TRBJ2-7, is DGGITQSPKYLFRKEGQNVTLSCEQNLNHDAMYWYRQDPGQGLRLIYYSQIVNDFQKGDIAEGYSVSREKKESFPLTVTSAQKNPTAFYLCASRIAGASSYEQYFGPGTRLTVT.

This clone was seen a few times. The chain carries TRBV9 and TRBJ1-1; tentative D call: TRBD1 (5 bases). Germline V gives CDR1 SGDLS, CDR2 YYNGEE. The CDR3 contains 14 residues. V was cut by 0 bases and J by 3 bases, with 9 bases left in between. The CDR3 nucleotides read TGTGCCAGCAGCGTAGAAGGGGTTGACACTGAAGCTTTCTTT. The encoded protein is CASSVEGVDTEAFF. The entire variable domain, with the rest obtained from reference TRBV9 and TRBJ1-1, is as follows: DSGVTQTPKHLITATGQRVTLRCSPRSGDLSVYWYQQSLDQGLQFLIQYYNGEERAKGNILERFSAQQFPDLHSELNLSSLELGDSALYFCASSVEGVDTEAFFGQGTRLTVV.

The chain uses TRBV27 and TRBJ1-3, with D unclear. This CDR3 has 12 residues. The germline V and J ends were trimmed by 3 bases and 4 bases, with 4 bases remaining between them. CDR1 is MNHEY, CDR2 SMNVEV, per germline (reference sequence). This chain's CDR3 is CASSFPGNTIYF. CDR3 coding DNA: TGTGCCAGCAGTTTCCCCGGAAACACCATATATTTT.

CDR3 region: CSVRETGLYGYTF. Written as DNA, the CDR3 is TGCAGCGTTCGTGAGACAGGGCTCTATGGCTACACCTTC. V is TRBV29-1 and J is TRBJ1-2; 7 positions match TRBD1. The CDR3 extends over 13 amino acids. The V and J ends lost 5 bases and 4 bases, in that order; junction bases with no gene match: 7. Germline-derived CDR1 and CDR2 are SQVTM and ANQGSEA.

V usage is TRBV27 and J usage is TRBJ1-2; unclear D gene. This CDR3 spans 14 amino acids. CDR1 MNHEY and CDR2 SMNVEV come from the germline V gene (reference sequence). The V and J ends lost 0 bases and 5 bases respectively, with 10 bases between them. The CDR3 bases are TGTGCCAGCAGTTTATCTATTACAGCATATGGCTACACCTTC. It specifies CASSLSITAYGYTF.

This clone was found once. The V call is TRBV4-1, the J call TRBJ2-2; 11 positions agree with TRBD1. The V gene's germline CDR1 is MGHRA and CDR2 YSYEKL. The CDR3 loop spans 15 amino acids. J was trimmed by 9 bases and V by 3 bases; bases with no gene match: 6. CDR3 sequence reads: CASSQGQGVVWELFF. Written as DNA, the CDR3 is TGCGCCAGCAGCCAGGGACAGGGGGTGGTTTGGGAGCTGTTTTTT.

The chain links TRBV25-1 to TRBJ2-3; D is possibly TRBD2 (6 bases). V lost 3 bases and J lost 2, with 18 bases in between. Germline CDR1 is MGHDK and CDR2 is SYGVNS. This CDR3 contains 17 residues. The CDR3 loop reads CASSDQPRDFNTDTQYF. CDR3 DNA sequence: TGTGCCAGCAGTGACCAACCCCGGGACTTTAACACAGATACGCAGTATTTT.

The chain uses TRBV13 and TRBJ1-1; D ambiguous. This CDR3 contains 16 residues. V lost 5 bases, J lost 0 bases, and 16 bases lay in between. CDR1 and CDR2 from the germline V gene are PRHDT and FYEKMQ (reference sequence). The CDR3 reads CASSEALGRLNTEAFF. The DNA of the CDR3 is TGTGCCAGCAGCGAAGCCCTTGGCCGATTGAACACTGAAGCTTTCTTT.

The V call is TRBV12-2, the J call TRBJ1-4; the table's D call, TRBD1, has no DNA check behind it. TRBV12-2 is a pseudogene locus. The CDR3 has 17 amino acids. CDR3 nucleotides: TGTGCAAGTCGTTTCATTAGGATACAGGGGGTTAATGAAAAACTGTTTTTT. Its protein is CASRFIRIQGVNEKLFF.

The chain is built from TRBV28 and TRBJ2-2; no definite D call. The germline CDR1 and CDR2 sequences are MDHEN and SYDVKM. Deletions cut 6 bases from V and 3 bases from J, with 2 bases between. This CDR3 is 11 amino acids long. The CDR3 sequence is CASRDTGELFF. The CDR3 DNA follows: TGTGCCAGCAGGGACACCGGGGAGCTGTTTTTT.

This clone showed up just once. In nucleotides, the CDR3 is TGTGCCAGCAGCCCTCGAACCATGCAGGGGGAGCTGTTTTTT. Amino acid sequence: CASSPRTMQGELFF. The chain uses TRBV7-8 and TRBJ2-2; D is undetermined. Germline V CDR1 and CDR2: SGHVS, FQNEAQ. This CDR3 comprises 14 residues. V shed 5 bases and J shed 8 bases, with 15 bases lying between them.

The V call is TRBV19, the J call TRBJ2-7; D might be TRBD2 (6 bases). The CDR3 loop spans 15 amino acids. Trimming pared 5 bases from V and 3 bases from J, leaving 17 bases between. Germline CDR1 LNHDA, CDR2 SQIVND (reference sequence). CDR3 region: CASSGGTGTDYEQYF. The CDR3 nucleotides read TGTGCCAGTAGTGGGGGGACGGGCACCGACTACGAGCAGTACTTC. Drawing the rest from reference TRBV19 and TRBJ2-7, the complete variable domain is DGGITQSPKYLFRKEGQNVTLSCEQNLNHDAMYWYRQDPGQGLRLIYYSQIVNDFQKGDIAEGYSVSREKKESFPLTVTSAQKNPTAFYLCASSGGTGTDYEQYFGPGTRLTVT.

This chain connects TRBV2 to TRBJ2-1; the match to TRBD2 covers 13 bases. The trim removed 0 bases at V and 1 base at J, leaving 9 bases unmatched. The CDR3 runs 20 residues. Germline V gene lookup returns CDR1 SNHLY and CDR2 FYNNEI. CDR3 sequence (DNA): TGTGCCAGCAGTGAAGCCGGGACTAGCGGGAAGGTTGTTTCCTACAATGAGCAGTTCTTC. Its protein product is CASSEAGTSGKVVSYNEQFF.

The chain is built from TRBV27 and TRBJ2-1; 9 bases match TRBD2. Germline-derived CDR1 and CDR2 are MNHEY and SMNVEV (reference sequence). This CDR3 spans 14 amino acids. With V trimmed by 2 bases and J by 8 bases, 4 bases remained unmatched. The CDR3 coding sequence is TGTGCCAGCAGTTTACGGCGGGAGGGCTATGAGCAGTTCTTC. Translating it yields CASSLRREGYEQFF.

J is TRBJ2-2 and V is TRBV7-6, with 8 nucleotides matching TRBD1. With V trimmed by 4 bases and J by 5 bases, 6 bases remained unmatched. Germline V gives CDR1 SGHVS, CDR2 FNYEAQ. This CDR3 region has 15 residues. CDR3 DNA: TGTGCCAGCAGCTACGACAGGGGAGGTACCGGGGAGCTGTTTTTT. Amino acid sequence: CASSYDRGGTGELFF.